These T cell receptor beta chains were read from a single sample in a study of blood T cell repertoires in COVID-19. Profiling relied on immunoSEQ multiplex PCR, and the TCRdb table lists in-frame clones only, not all of them. The table shows around 46,000 clones, with 70% to 90% occurring only once. The material sequenced was peripheral blood. The receptor source for this set is a woman of 80 years or more with COVID-19, enrolled during active disease. The CDR3 runs from the conserved cysteine through the conserved F or W. The D gene is left open where the match is weak. Some rows have no size entry. The others give once, few or many, or a class for an expanded clone.

j_call	v_call	clone_size	d_call	cdr3_nt	cdr3_aa
TRBJ2-7	TRBV27	NA	TRBD2	TGTGCCAGCAAACTCATGGAGACTAGCGTCCACGAGCAGTACTTC	CASKLMETSVHEQYF
TRBJ2-7	TRBV9	NA	TRBD1	TGTGCCAGCAGCGCCCTACCCGGGACAGGGGGGGACGAGCAGTACTTC	CASSALPGTGGDEQYF
TRBJ1-1	TRBV2	NA	NA	TGTGCCAGCAGTGGAGAGGTCACTGCGAACACTGAAGCTTTCTTT	CASSGEVTANTEAFF
TRBJ2-7	TRBV3-1/TRBV3-2	NA	TRBD1	TGTGCCAGCAGCCAAGTCGGGACAGGGGTACACGAGCAGTACTTC	CASSQVGTGVHEQYF
TRBJ2-7	TRBV29-1	NA	TRBD1	TGCAGCGCCACCGGGACAGCCTACGAGCAGTACTTC	CSATGTAYEQYF
TRBJ1-6	TRBV6-6	NA	TRBD1	TGTGCCAGCAGACGCCCCCAGGGGGCACAATCACCCCTCCACTTT	CASRRPQGAQSPLHF
TRBJ1-4	TRBV5-5	NA	NA	TGTGCCAGCAGCTTTAGTGGGAGAGTGGAAAAACTGTTTTTT	CASSFSGRVEKLFF
TRBJ1-4	TRBV5-8	once	NA	TGTGCCAGCAGAGATACAGGAGCAACTAATGAAAAACTGTTTTTT	CASRDTGATNEKLFF
TRBJ2-1	TRBV11-2	NA	NA	TGTGCCAGCAGCTTAACGGGGGAGCAGTTCTTC	CASSLTGEQFF
TRBJ2-1	TRBV3-1/TRBV3-2	NA	TRBD2	TGTGCCAGCAGCCAACGTCGCTCGGGACTACGGGCCTACAATGAGCAGTTCTTC	CASSQRRSGLRAYNEQFF
TRBJ1-2	TRBV5-6	NA	TRBD1	TGTGCCAGCAGCTTGGTTATCTTGACAGGGGACCGCTATGGCTACACCTTC	CASSLVILTGDRYGYTF
TRBJ1-6	TRBV4-3	NA	NA	TGCGCCAGCAGCCAAGATATAGGGGATCCCCTCCACTTT	CASSQDIGDPLHF
TRBJ2-3	TRBV19	NA	TRBD2	TGTGCCAGTAGTAGGAGACTAGCGGGGGGTAGCACAGATACGCAGTATTTT	CASSRRLAGGSTDTQYF
TRBJ2-7	TRBV10-2	NA	NA	TGCGCCAGCAAGGGGGGGACGAGCTCCTACGAGCAGTACTTC	CASKGGTSSYEQYF
TRBJ1-5	TRBV6-5	few	TRBD1	TGTGCCAGCAGACGAGGGACAGGGAATCAGCCCCAGCATTTT	CASRRGTGNQPQHF
TRBJ1-1	TRBV5-8	NA	NA	TGTGCCAGCAGCCTGCAGGGTACCACTGAAGCTTTCTTT	CASSLQGTTEAFF
TRBJ2-7	TRBV7-2	NA	TRBD2	TGTGCCAGCAGCTTTCGTGGGACTATGACCTACGAGCAGTACTTC	CASSFRGTMTYEQYF
TRBJ1-3	TRBV5-4	NA	TRBD1	TGTGCCAGCAGCCAGGGACAGGCGGGCACCATATATTTT	CASSQGQAGTIYF
TRBJ1-2	TRBV3-1/TRBV3-2	NA	NA	TGTGCCAGCAGCCAAGATCCAGGGGTGGGCTATGGCTACACCTTC	CASSQDPGVGYGYTF
TRBJ1-1	TRBV5-6	NA	NA	TGTGCCAGCAGCTTGGGGGCCAGACGAATTAACACTGAAGCTTTCTTT	CASSLGARRINTEAFF
TRBJ2-5	TRBV25-1	NA	TRBD1	TGTGCCAGCAGTACCGACAGGGGTAGGGAGACCCAGTACTTC	CASSTDRGRETQYF
TRBJ1-2	TRBV5-4	NA	NA	TGTGCCAGCAGCACCGGGACAAACTATGGCTACACCTTC	CASSTGTNYGYTF
TRBJ1-5	TRBV6-5	NA	NA	TGTGCCAGCACAACGGGAGGGAGTCAGCCCCAGCATTTT	CASTTGGSQPQHF
TRBJ1-2	TRBV3-1/TRBV3-2	NA	TRBD1	TGTGCCAGCAGCCAAGAACAGGGGCTCCTTAACTATGGCTACACCTTC	CASSQEQGLLNYGYTF
TRBJ2-3	TRBV11-3	NA	NA	TGTGCCAGCAGCTTAGCTGGGGCCACAGATACGCAGTATTTT	CASSLAGATDTQYF
TRBJ2-7	TRBV9	many	NA	TGTGCCAGCAGCGACGGGAGCTCCTACGAGCAGTACTTC	CASSDGSSYEQYF
TRBJ2-7	TRBV2	NA	TRBD1	TGTGCCAGCAACTCTCCCGGGACAGGGACCTACGAGCAGTACTTC	CASNSPGTGTYEQYF
TRBJ1-6	TRBV15	NA	TRBD1	TGTGCCACCATTCCGAAGAAGGGCGGGACAGGGTTATCTTCACCCCTCCACTTT	CATIPKKGGTGLSSPLHF
TRBJ1-3	TRBV9	NA	NA	TGTGCCAGCAGCCCCTTAGGAGGTTCTAAGTCGCTCAGTGCTGGAAACACCATATATTTT	CASSPLGGSKSLSAGNTIYF
TRBJ2-2	TRBV6-6	NA	TRBD2	TGTGCCAGCATAGCGGGGGGGCCTTACACCGGGGAGCTGTTTTTT	CASIAGGPYTGELFF
TRBJ1-3	TRBV11-1	NA	NA	TGTGCCAGCAGCCCCGCTAGCGACTACTCTGGAAACACCATATATTTT	CASSPASDYSGNTIYF
TRBJ2-6	TRBV6-2/TRBV6-3	NA	NA	TGTGCCAGCAGCCCCTGGCGGGACGCCTCTGGGGCCAACGTCCTGACTTTC	CASSPWRDASGANVLTF
TRBJ2-2	TRBV7-3	NA	NA	TGTGCCAGCAGCTCTCCGACTAGGGCCACCGGGGAGCTGTTTTTT	CASSSPTRATGELFF
TRBJ1-3	TRBV6-5	NA	TRBD1	TGTGCCAGCAAGGGACAGGGGAGAATATACACCATATATTTT	CASKGQGRIYTIYF
TRBJ2-7	TRBV6-5	once	NA	TGTGCCAGCAGTTACTCGAAAGGGGCAGCTAACGAGCAGTACTTC	CASSYSKGAANEQYF
TRBJ1-5	TRBV6-5	few	TRBD1	TGTGCCAGCAAACCGGGACAGGGGGGATTTCAGCCCCAGCATTTT	CASKPGQGGFQPQHF
TRBJ1-2	TRBV19	NA	NA	TGTGCCAGTAGCCCCACAGGAGGGAACTATGGCTACACCTTC	CASSPTGGNYGYTF
TRBJ2-1	TRBV6-5	NA	NA	TGTGCCAGCAGTTCCGTACAGGCAACAATATATGAGCAGTTCTTC	CASSSVQATIYEQFF